This entry lists 30 T cell receptor beta chains sequenced from one sample in a study of CD8+CD57+ T cells in acquired aplastic anemia (dated by TCRdb to 2016 to 2018). Flow cytometry had shown CD8+CD57+ cell expansion in the patients selected for sequencing. The sample was run on an Illumina HiSeq 2000. TCR beta VDJ combination and CDR3 sequence profiling used genomic DNA as the template. The public reads were reprocessed in TCRdb via fastp at Q25 and MiXCR, keeping in-frame beta chains. Rows with one shared CDR3 protein collapse into an entry with the most common genes and DNA. The sample data list under 350,000 distinct CDR3 sequences, and under 60% of these were observed just once. The ten top clones hold under 1.5% of the sample. The sequenced sample was sorted CD4+, CD8+, or CD8+CD57+ T cells (not recorded which) from PBMCs. All receptors derive from a human donor with aplastic anemia.

This chain connects TRBV7-3 to TRBJ1-1; TRBD1 might be the D (5 bases). CDR1 and CDR2 (germline): SGHTA, FQGTGA. V lost 5 bases to trimming and J lost 3 bases, with 10 bases between them. The CDR3 length is 13 residues. The CDR3 DNA is TGTGCCAGCAGCAATGGGGCATACACTGAAGCTTTCTTT. Translating it yields CASSNGAYTEAFF.

As to this clonotype: Likely a read error: the CDR3 ends without its conserved phenylalanine or tryptophan. V gene TRBV7-6 combines with J gene TRBJ2-1; tentatively, D is TRBD1 (6 bases). Germline V gene sequence: CDR1 SGHVS, CDR2 FNYEAQ. The CDR3 covers 14 residues. V was shortened by 1 base and J by 7 bases, with 11 bases between the two germline ends. The CDR3 DNA sequence: TGTGCCAGCAGCTTAGACGCAGGGGAGAATGAGCAGTTCTCC. It yields the protein CASSLDAGENEQFS.

DNA for the CDR3: TGTGCCAGCAGCTCACCCCTCGGAGGGGGTCGGTACGAGCAGTACTTC. Its translation is CASSSPLGGGRYEQYF. The V and J genes are TRBV7-6 and TRBJ2-7; either TRBD1 or TRBD2 may fit D (6 bases each). V gave up 4 bases and J gave up 4 bases, with 20 bases separating them. Germline loops: CDR1 SGHVS, CDR2 FNYEAQ. The CDR3 consists of 16 residues.

There are many counts of this clonotype. The V and J genes are TRBV10-2 and TRBJ2-5; D remains ambiguous. Germline V CDR1 and CDR2: WSHSY, SAAADI. The CDR3 length is 11 residues. Trimming left V 10 bases short and J 0 bases short, with 6 bases between. In DNA form, the CDR3 reads TGCGCCACCGCCCACCAAGAGACCCAGTACTTC. Protein: CATAHQETQYF.

The chain joins TRBV7-9 to TRBJ2-2, with 8 positions matching TRBD1. CDR1 is SEHNR and CDR2 is FQNEAQ in the germline V gene (reference sequence). J was trimmed by 5 bases and V by 3 bases; bases with no gene match: 2. The CDR3 loop spans 14 amino acids. Here the CDR3 reads CASSFTGGTGELFF. The CDR3 DNA follows: TGTGCCAGCAGCTTCACAGGGGGTACCGGGGAGCTGTTTTTT. The full variable domain, its missing parts supplied by reference TRBV7-9 and TRBJ2-2, is DTGVSQNPRHKITKRGQNVTFRCDPISEHNRLYWYRQTLGQGPEFLTYFQNEAQLEKSRLLSDRFSAERPKGSFSTLEIQRTEQGDSAMYLCASSFTGGTGELFFGEGSRLTVL.

This clonotype was seen more than once but under ten times. The genes are TRBV24-1 and TRBJ1-1, with unresolved D. CDR1 KGHDR and CDR2 SFDVKD come from the germline V gene. V was trimmed by 11 bases and J by 0 bases, leaving 15 bases between them. CDR3 length: 14 residues. CDR3: CAITSPGMNTEAFF. The CDR3 coding sequence is TGTGCCATCACCAGCCCGGGCATGAACACTGAAGCTTTCTTT.

This chain joins TRBV5-4 and TRBJ2-1; TRBD1 aligns across 11 bases. This CDR3 region has 14 residues. Germline assignment: CDR1 SGHNT and CDR2 YYREEE (reference sequence). V gave up 7 bases and J gave up 6 bases; unmatched junction bases: 6. CDR3 nucleotide sequence: TGTGCCAGCTCGATAGGGACAGGGGGCAATGAGCAGTTCTTC. It codes for CASSIGTGGNEQFF.

The genes are TRBV20-1 and TRBJ2-7; TRBD1 matches at 8 bases. The length of the CDR3 is 15 residues. Germline CDR1 is DFQATT and CDR2 is SNEGSKA (reference sequence). V trimming: 0 bases; J trimming: 2 bases; junction bases outside the gene matches: 6. The chain's CDR3 is CSARDRQGIAYEQYF. The CDR3 bases are TGCAGTGCTAGAGACCGACAGGGGATAGCCTACGAGCAGTACTTC.

The chain links TRBV7-9 to TRBJ1-1; 10 nucleotides line up with TRBD1. Germline assignment: CDR1 SEHNR and CDR2 FQNEAQ (reference sequence). V gave up 5 bases and J gave up 1 base; unmatched junction bases: 10. CDR3 length: 17 residues. The CDR3 sequence: CASSTRDRGIENTEAFF. DNA for the CDR3: TGTGCCAGCAGCACCCGGGACAGGGGTATTGAGAACACTGAAGCTTTCTTT.

The chain carries TRBV20-1 and TRBJ2-7; 9 bases are a match to TRBD2. CDR3 length equals 13 residues. CDR1 is DFQATT and CDR2 is SNEGSKA in the germline V gene (reference sequence). Trimming took 0 bases from V and 6 from J; bases not matched to a gene: 3. The CDR3 sequence is CSARDIAGAEQYF. In DNA, the CDR3 is TGCAGTGCTAGAGATATAGCGGGAGCCGAGCAGTACTTC.

This chain connects TRBV7-8 to TRBJ1-5; a weak D match, TRBD1 (6 bases). The CDR3 spans 12 residues. V lost 10 bases and J 2 bases, leaving 9 bases between the germline ends. CDR1 is SGHVS, CDR2 FQNEAQ, per germline. Written as DNA, the CDR3 is TGTGCCACGGGGGGCGGCAATCAGCCCCAGCATTTT. As protein: CATGGGNQPQHF.

This clonotype was found a few times. The rearrangement uses TRBV5-1 and TRBJ2-7, with 9 bases lining up with TRBD1. The junction had 13 bases not matched to a gene; V was cut back by 4 bases and J by 5 bases. CDR1 SGHRS and CDR2 YFSETQ come from the germline V gene. The CDR3 sequence is 16 residues long. The CDR3 nucleotides read TGCGCCAGCAGCCCGTTACAGGGGGCGAGGAGCAACGAGCAGTACTTC. Its translation is CASSPLQGARSNEQYF.

The chain uses TRBV7-2 and TRBJ2-5; D unclear. The CDR3 is 15 amino acids. Germline CDR1 SGHTA, CDR2 FQGNSA. Trimming cost V 1 base and J 5 bases, with 14 bases left between them. The CDR3: CASSLDLRSSETQYF. The CDR3 DNA is TGTGCCAGCAGCTTAGATCTTCGGAGCTCGGAGACCCAGTACTTC.

The table lists this clonotype with a count of one. The chain has TRBV18 and TRBJ1-1, with D tentatively TRBD1 (5 bases). The CDR3 runs to 17 residues. From germline, CDR1 is KGHSH and CDR2 LQKENI. The ends were cut back, 0 bases at V and 1 base at J, with 15 bases in the middle. The CDR3 here is CASSPPKGREKNTEAFF. DNA for the CDR3: TGTGCCAGCTCACCACCGAAGGGGCGCGAAAAGAACACTGAAGCTTTCTTT. Variable domain in full (rest from reference TRBV18 and TRBJ1-1): NAGVMQNPRHLVRRRGQEARLRCSPMKGHSHVYWYRQLPEEGLKFMVYLQKENIIDESGMPKERFSAEFPKEGPSILRIQQVVRGDSAAYFCASSPPKGREKNTEAFFGQGTRLTVV.

V is TRBV7-9 and J is TRBJ1-4; perhaps TRBD1 as D (6 bases). Germline lookup yields CDR1 SEHNR and CDR2 FQNEAQ (reference sequence). The V and J ends lost 2 bases and 7 bases respectively, with 17 bases between them. CDR3 length equals 16 residues. As DNA, the CDR3 is TGTGCCAGCAGCTTAACTCAGGGGACGTTAGGTGAAAAACTGTTTTTT. This sequence encodes CASSLTQGTLGEKLFF.

In this sample, this clonotype turned up many times. This chain uses TRBV2 with TRBJ1-6; weak D call: TRBD1 (6 bases). The CDR3 has 13 residues. The germline gives CDR1 SNHLY, CDR2 FYNNEI. Trimming took off 7 bases at V and 6 bases at J, with 10 bases between the two ends. CDR3 sequence reads: CASKTGFNSPLHF. The CDR3 bases are TGTGCCAGCAAGACAGGTTTTAATTCACCCCTCCACTTT. Drawing the rest from reference TRBV2 and TRBJ1-6, the complete variable domain is EPEVTQTPSHQVTQMGQEVILRCVPISNHLYFYWYRQILGQKVEFLVSFYNNEISEKSEIFDDQFSVERPDGSNFTLKIRSTKLEDSAMYFCASKTGFNSPLHFGNGTRLTVT.

This chain's CDR3 is CASSGGTSGEQYF. The CDR3 region has the DNA TGTGCCAGCAGCGGGGGGACTAGCGGCGAGCAGTACTTC. The rearrangement joins TRBV9 to TRBJ2-7, with 11 bases fitting TRBD2. This CDR3 is 13 amino acids long. The ends lost 3 bases at V and 6 bases at J; junction bases unmatched: 2. Germline CDR1 reads SGDLS; CDR2 reads YYNGEE.

The chain employs TRBV2 and TRBJ1-1; D may be TRBD1 (5 bases). V lost 6 bases to trimming and J lost 1 base, with 12 bases between them. This CDR3 has 14 residues. Germline assignment: CDR1 SNHLY and CDR2 FYNNEI. Written as DNA, the CDR3 is TGTGCCAGCAGGTATTTGCAGGGGAACACTGAAGCTTTCTTT. Residues: CASRYLQGNTEAFF.

This clonotype was seen at least ten times. This sequence joins TRBV5-1 and TRBJ1-1, with TRBD1 identical over 7 bases. The junction had 6 bases not matched to a gene; V was cut back by 4 bases and J by 0 bases. The CDR3 totals 15 residues. Germline V gene sequence: CDR1 SGHRS, CDR2 YFSETQ. This chain's CDR3 is CASSPQQGMNTEAFF. DNA for the CDR3: TGCGCCAGCAGCCCGCAACAGGGGATGAACACTGAAGCTTTCTTT.

The chain carries TRBV20-1 and TRBJ2-7; D remains ambiguous. The CDR3 is 12 amino acids. In germline, CDR1 is DFQATT, CDR2 SNEGSKA (reference sequence). The V end was cut by 3 bases, the J end by 2 bases, with 8 bases between. The CDR3: CSARRQTYEQYF. As DNA, the CDR3 is TGCAGTGCTAGGAGGCAGACCTACGAGCAGTACTTC.

Many counts were recorded for this clonotype. This chain uses TRBV19 with TRBJ1-4, with 7 bases fitting TRBD1. The germline V gene has CDR1 LNHDA and CDR2 SQIVND (reference sequence). The V gene end was trimmed by 5 bases and the J gene end by 1 base; junction bases not matched to a gene: 7. The CDR3 has 16 residues. The CDR3 sequence is CASSGIQGVTNEKLFF. The CDR3 DNA is TGTGCCAGTAGTGGGATCCAGGGGGTAACTAATGAAAAACTGTTTTTT.

This clonotype has more than one count but fewer than ten. This chain connects TRBV5-1 to TRBJ2-7; 10 positions agree with TRBD2. In germline, CDR1 is SGHRS, CDR2 YFSETQ. After removal of 0 bases from V and 2 bases from J, the junction contained 5 bases not matched to a gene. This CDR3 comprises 16 residues. The DNA of the CDR3 is TGCGCCAGCAGCTTGGTGGCTAGCGGGGGCGCCTACGAGCAGTACTTC. It codes for CASSLVASGGAYEQYF.

Comment on this clonotype: This could be a read error, since a much larger clone is one nucleotide away. The CDR3 loop reads CASSPTDEERYTF. CDR3 nucleotides: TGTGCCAGCTCACCAACAGATGAGGAACGCTACACCTTC. V is TRBV18 and J is TRBJ1-2; D unresolved. Germline V lookup: CDR1 KGHSH, CDR2 LQKENI. CDR3 length: 13 amino acids. V was trimmed by 2 bases and J by 9 bases, leaving 13 bases between them.

In the case of this clonotype: This may be a read error, as it is one base from a much larger clone. This chain joins TRBV6-5 and TRBJ2-1; D is ambiguous. There are 13 residues in the CDR3. Per germline, CDR1 MNHEY and CDR2 SVGAGI. The CDR3 bases are TGTGCCAGCAGCCCCCCTGGCTACAGTGAGCAGTTCTTC. Protein: CASSPPGYSEQFF.

This clonotype was observed a handful of times. J is TRBJ2-7 and V is TRBV10-3, with D unclear. This CDR3 has 12 residues. Germline loops: CDR1 ENHRY, CDR2 SYGVKD. V was shortened by 11 bases and J by 4 bases, with 15 bases between the two germline ends. The CDR3 DNA is TGTGCCTCAAGCCCCGAGAGTTACGAGCAGTACTTC. Its translation is CASSPESYEQYF.

The chain joins TRBV4-1 to TRBJ2-7; no clear D gene. Germline CDR1 and CDR2: MGHRA and YSYEKL. The CDR3 has 15 amino acids. The V end lost 4 bases, the J end lost 0 bases, and 13 bases lay between the germline ends. The CDR3 DNA reads as TGCGCCAGCAGCCCCGTTGGGCCCAGCTCCTACGAGCAGTACTTC. This encodes CASSPVGPSSYEQYF.

This clonotype was seen ten or more times. The gene calls are TRBV12-3 or TRBV12-4 and TRBJ1-1, with 9 bases lining up with TRBD1. The CDR3 totals 12 residues. Trimming cost V 5 bases and J 10 bases; bases outside gene matches: 5. This chain's CDR3 is CASSPGQGRAFF. The CDR3 DNA reads as TGTGCCAGCAGTCCCGGACAGGGGAGAGCTTTCTTT.

The sample holds many counts of this clonotype. V and J are TRBV12-3 or TRBV12-4 and TRBJ1-1; TRBD1 matches at 8 bases. The junction had 5 bases not matched to a gene; V was cut back by 5 bases and J by 0 bases. This CDR3 comprises 15 residues. The CDR3 sequence is CASSPSGQVNTEAFF. The DNA of the CDR3 is TGTGCCAGCAGTCCATCGGGACAGGTGAACACTGAAGCTTTCTTT.

V usage is TRBV15 and J usage is TRBJ1-5; 9 bases agree with TRBD1. Germline values: CDR1 LNHNV, CDR2 YYDKDF (reference sequence). The ends lost 4 bases at V and 4 bases at J; junction bases unmatched: 8. The CDR3 extends over 16 amino acids. The CDR3 here is CATSTWTGATNQPQHF. The DNA for the CDR3 is TGTGCCACCAGCACCTGGACAGGGGCGACAAATCAGCCCCAGCATTTT.

The chain is built from TRBV10-3 and TRBJ2-2; D is possibly TRBD1 (6 bases). The V end was cut by 3 bases, the J end by 5 bases, with 10 bases between. This CDR3 has 14 amino acids. Germline CDR1 is ENHRY and CDR2 is SYGVKD. The CDR3 DNA reads as TGTGCCATCAGTGATGGGGGCGTTACCGGGGAGCTGTTTTTT. This translates into CAISDGGVTGELFF.